A single sample gave rise to the 22 T cell receptor beta chains below, sequenced in a study of shared clonotypes between healthy human individuals. Only in-frame clones appear in the TCRdb table, and some are missing; sequencing was by immunoSEQ multiplex PCR. The data hold 1.5 million to 1.9 million clones, with 95% to 99% observed a single time. Sequenced: naive CD4+ T cells sorted from blood. Regarding subset: CD45RA+ positively selected. The source of these receptors is a man aged 25-40 years in good health.

The chain couples TRBV29-1 to TRBJ2-7; 7 nucleotides agree with TRBD2. Germline loops: CDR1 SQVTM, CDR2 ANQGSEA. J lost 2 bases, V lost 6 bases, and 7 bases had no gene match. This CDR3 has 13 residues. The CDR3 region has the DNA TGCAGCGTGGGGGAGGGAGGGGCCTACGAGCAGTACTTC. Translation: CSVGEGGAYEQYF.

This chain uses TRBV11-2 with TRBJ2-1; D is possibly TRBD2 (6 bases). V was shortened by 4 bases and J by 6 bases, with 13 bases between the two germline ends. The CDR3 consists of 14 residues. Germline CDR1 is SGHAT and CDR2 is FQNNGV. The CDR3 sequence: CASSSVRGSNEQFF. CDR3 in DNA: TGTGCCAGCAGCTCAGTGCGGGGAAGCAATGAGCAGTTCTTC.

The DNA of the CDR3 is TGTGCCAGCAGTTATCGGACCGGGGACAAGGATTTCTACACCTTC. Translated: CASSYRTGDKDFYTF. This chain joins TRBV6-5 and TRBJ1-2; possible D gene TRBD1, 6 bases. CDR1 and CDR2 (germline): MNHEY, SVGAGI. V lost 3 bases, J lost 10 bases, and 21 bases lay in between. The CDR3 consists of 15 residues.

This clone was picked up one time. The chain recombines TRBV4-3 with TRBJ2-7; D is unresolved. The CDR3 runs 14 residues. From germline, CDR1 is LGHNA and CDR2 YSLEER. V lost 0 bases, J lost 2 bases, and 8 bases lay in between. CDR3 coding DNA: TGCGCCAGCAGCCAAGAATTGGTGACCTACGAGCAGTACTTC. This sequence encodes CASSQELVTYEQYF.

V and J are TRBV7-6 and TRBJ2-5; TRBD2 matches 8 bases. V was clipped by 1 base and J by 4 bases; unmatched bases: 5. This CDR3 is built from 15 residues. Germline V CDR1 and CDR2: SGHVS, FNYEAQ. The CDR3 protein is CASSLVISGTETQYF. The DNA of the CDR3 is TGTGCCAGCAGCTTAGTTATTAGCGGGACAGAGACCCAGTACTTC.

The chain carries TRBV5-1 and TRBJ2-1, with D perhaps matching TRBD1 (5 bases). V was pared by 0 bases and J by 7 bases, with 14 bases between. Germline CDR1 reads SGHRS; CDR2 reads YFSETQ. This CDR3 has 15 residues. The CDR3 reads CASSLVVSGRNEQFF. Written as DNA, the CDR3 is TGCGCCAGCAGCTTGGTGGTTTCAGGGCGTAATGAGCAGTTCTTC.

The DNA of the CDR3 is TGTGCCAGCAGTGAATATACAGGGTCCCTCTCTGGAAACACCATATATTTT. This codes for CASSEYTGSLSGNTIYF. The chain carries TRBV25-1 and TRBJ1-3; the D gene is possibly TRBD1 (6 bases). The V gene's germline CDR1 is MGHDK and CDR2 SYGVNS. V shed 0 bases and J shed 0 bases, with 12 bases lying between them. CDR3 length: 17 residues.

The chain combines TRBV7-9 with TRBJ2-3; possible D gene TRBD2, 6 bases. V was pared by 2 bases and J by 2 bases, with 14 bases between. The CDR3 has 16 amino acids. Germline CDR1 reads SEHNR; CDR2 reads FQNEAQ (reference sequence). The CDR3 region is CASSLRLGTDTDTQYF. The CDR3 DNA reads as TGTGCCAGCAGCTTAAGACTAGGGACCGACACAGATACGCAGTATTTT.

This rearrangement joins TRBV6-5 to TRBJ2-2, with D hard to call. The V end lost 5 bases, the J end lost 0 bases, and 7 bases lay between the germline ends. The CDR3 runs 14 residues. In germline, CDR1 is MNHEY, CDR2 SVGAGI. The CDR3 protein is CASSRKTNTGELFF. Here the CDR3 DNA reads TGTGCCAGCAGTCGCAAAACGAACACCGGGGAGCTGTTTTTT.

The chain recombines TRBV10-2 with TRBJ2-7, with D unresolved. The CDR3 runs to 16 residues. CDR1 is WSHSY and CDR2 is SAAADI in the germline V gene. V gave up 3 bases and J gave up 6 bases, with 21 bases separating them. The CDR3: CASSDPAAPDAREQYF. DNA for the CDR3: TGCGCCAGCAGTGATCCCGCGGCCCCGGACGCTCGCGAGCAGTACTTC.

This clone was observed a handful of times. A read error may account for a junction end that differs from germline. The V call is TRBV6-5, the J call TRBJ2-3, with 8 bases aligning to TRBD1. The CDR3 covers 13 residues. Germline V gives CDR1 MNHEY, CDR2 SVGAGI. In DNA form, the CDR3 reads TGTGCCAGCAGTTACTCGACGGGACAGGACCAATGTTTT. Its protein product is CASSYSTGQDQCF.

V and J are TRBV2 and TRBJ1-5; 11 bases match TRBD1. The CDR3 loop spans 17 amino acids. The germline V gene encodes CDR1 SNHLY and CDR2 FYNNEI. V lost 8 bases, J lost 0 bases, and 9 bases stayed unmatched. The chain's CDR3 is CASAWDRGEYSNQPQHF. The CDR3 nucleotides are TGTGCCAGCGCCTGGGACAGGGGGGAATATAGCAATCAGCCCCAGCATTTT.

The rearrangement uses TRBV6-6 and TRBJ2-1, with TRBD2 matching 10 bases. The CDR3 length is 14 residues. In germline, CDR1 is MNHNY, CDR2 SVGAGI (reference sequence). J gave up 7 bases and V 6 bases, and 6 bases lay outside the gene matches. CDR3 sequence (DNA): TGTGCCAGCAGCGGTACTAGCGGGATTAATGAGCAGTTCTTC. Residues: CASSGTSGINEQFF.

The rearrangement links TRBV28 to TRBJ2-7; 7 nucleotides match TRBD2. Germline lookup yields CDR1 MDHEN and CDR2 SYDVKM. V gave up 8 bases and J gave up 5 bases; unmatched junction bases: 15. The length of the CDR3 is 15 residues. The CDR3 is CASAGIAGMFDEQYF. DNA of the CDR3: TGTGCCAGCGCGGGGATAGCGGGCATGTTTGACGAGCAGTACTTC. Using reference TRBV28 and TRBJ2-7 for the parts outside the CDR3, the full variable domain is DVKVTQSSRYLVKRTGEKVFLECVQDMDHENMFWYRQDPGLGLRLIYFSYDVKMKEKGDIPEGYSVSREKKERFSLILESASTNQTSMYLCASAGIAGMFDEQYFGPGTRLTVT.

V and J are TRBV28 and TRBJ2-7; 9 bases agree with TRBD1. Unmatched junction bases numbered 8, after V lost 6 bases and J lost 2 bases. The CDR3 has 15 residues. Germline values: CDR1 MDHEN, CDR2 SYDVKM. The CDR3, as DNA: TGTGCCAGCAGCGGACCGGGACAGGGTCCCTACGAGCAGTACTTC. As protein: CASSGPGQGPYEQYF.

This clone has just a few counts. The V and J genes are TRBV2 and TRBJ2-1; possibly TRBD1 for D (5 bases). The germline V gene encodes CDR1 SNHLY and CDR2 FYNNEI. This CDR3 comprises 11 residues. Between the trimmed V and J ends, which lost 5 bases and 7 bases, there was a span of 6 bases. The DNA of the CDR3 is TGTGCCAGCAGTTACAGGAATGAGCAGTTCTTC. Translation: CASSYRNEQFF.

The chain joins TRBV7-2 to TRBJ1-1; D not resolved. V was pared by 5 bases and J by 1 base, with 14 bases between. This CDR3 comprises 15 residues. CDR1 and CDR2 (germline): SGHTA, FQGNSA. The CDR3 nucleotides are TGTGCCAGCAGCCCCTTTGAGTCGGGGAACACTGAAGCTTTCTTT. Amino acid sequence: CASSPFESGNTEAFF.

The chain joins TRBV18 to TRBJ2-5; 11 positions match TRBD2. The trim removed 1 base at V and 7 bases at J, leaving 8 bases unmatched. CDR1 KGHSH and CDR2 LQKENI come from the germline V gene. This CDR3 spans 16 amino acids. This CDR3 reads CASSPLPLAGVGTQYF. CDR3 nucleotide sequence: TGTGCCAGCTCACCACTCCCACTAGCGGGAGTCGGGACCCAGTACTTC. Filled out from reference TRBV18 and TRBJ2-5, the complete variable domain reads NAGVMQNPRHLVRRRGQEARLRCSPMKGHSHVYWYRQLPEEGLKFMVYLQKENIIDESGMPKERFSAEFPKEGPSILRIQQVVRGDSAAYFCASSPLPLAGVGTQYFGPGTRLLVL.

V is TRBV7-9 and J is TRBJ2-2; no definite D call. The germline V and J ends were trimmed by 5 bases and 0 bases, with 4 bases remaining between them. This CDR3 is 13 amino acids long. Germline values: CDR1 SEHNR, CDR2 FQNEAQ (reference sequence). DNA of the CDR3: TGTGCCAGCAGCCTAACGAACACCGGGGAGCTGTTTTTT. Its protein is CASSLTNTGELFF.

Regarding this clone: Other DNA sequences in the sample encode the same CDR3. V usage is TRBV9 and J usage is TRBJ2-7; D could derive from TRBD1 or TRBD2 (5 bases each). Between the trimmed V and J ends, which lost 0 bases and 4 bases, there was a span of 11 bases. There are 14 residues in the CDR3. The germline CDR1 and CDR2 sequences are SGDLS and YYNGEE. The CDR3 is CASSVGLGGYEQYF. CDR3 nucleotide sequence: TGTGCCAGCAGCGTAGGGCTTGGGGGTTACGAGCAGTACTTC. The full variable domain, in which reference TRBV9 and TRBJ2-7 provide the parts outside the CDR3, is DSGVTQTPKHLITATGQRVTLRCSPRSGDLSVYWYQQSLDQGLQFLIQYYNGEERAKGNILERFSAQQFPDLHSELNLSSLELGDSALYFCASSVGLGGYEQYFGPGTRLTVT.

The chain uses TRBV9 and TRBJ2-5; D remains ambiguous. V lost 0 bases and J 7 bases, leaving 13 bases between the germline ends. This CDR3 has 14 amino acids. Germline CDR1 SGDLS, CDR2 YYNGEE. For the CDR3, the DNA is TGTGCCAGCAGCGTAGAAGGCCCCGAAGGGACCCAGTACTTC. Protein product: CASSVEGPEGTQYF. The variable domain in full, with the rest retrieved from reference TRBV9 and TRBJ2-5, is DSGVTQTPKHLITATGQRVTLRCSPRSGDLSVYWYQQSLDQGLQFLIQYYNGEERAKGNILERFSAQQFPDLHSELNLSSLELGDSALYFCASSVEGPEGTQYFGPGTRLLVL.

This clone was seen just once. The chain employs TRBV18 and TRBJ1-1; weak D call: TRBD1 (5 bases). The CDR3 consists of 16 residues. The germline gives CDR1 KGHSH, CDR2 LQKENI. The V gene lost 3 bases and the J gene lost 2 bases, with 16 bases spanning the gap. CDR3 DNA sequence: TGTGCCAGCTCACCCAATTCGCCCGGGACCAACACTGAAGCTTTCTTT. As protein: CASSPNSPGTNTEAFF.